This paragraph covers one T cell receptor (beta chain) sequence. Its antigen remains unknown. 5'RACE primed from the constant segment yielded TCR alpha and TCR beta cDNA libraries bearing sample barcodes and UMIs. TCRdb re-called the 5' RACE reads through MiXCR, storing one row per CDR3 protein. The sample records 350,000 to 400,000 distinct CDR3 sequences, roughly 14% being singletons. Trimming stripped 4 bases from V and 6 bases from J, with 7 bases between. The CDR3 consists of 11 residues. Germline CDR1 reads MNHEY; CDR2 reads SVGEGT. The data belong to a study of T-cell memory formation after mild COVID-19. In the study overall: Largely donor-specific TCR clusters were found.

Study results and caveats: Second-wave clones with a day 37 peak had unconfirmed SARS-CoV-2 specificity. Memory from before infection featured some responding clones, which suggests cross-reactive memory joined.

The chain has TRBV6-2 or TRBV6-3 and TRBJ2-7; D unresolved. Sequencing used PBMCs or a T cell subset sorted from them (not recorded which). The source of this sequence is a young man who had mild COVID-19 (a few samples of this study predate the infection). Cell type and time point are not known. CDR3: CASSSAFEQYF. Written as DNA, the CDR3 is TGTGCCAGCAGTTCCGCGTTCGAGCAGTACTTC.